This entry lists 27 T cell receptor beta chains sequenced from one sample in a study of T-cell reconstitution after alpha-beta-depleted transplantation in children. For TCRbeta, the library was prepared with unique molecular identifiers. From the PCR reads, TCRdb called clonotypes with MiXCR, one entry per CDR3 protein. The table shows around 670,000 distinct CDR3 sequences, with around 14% occurring only once. The sample was PBMCs, taken before TCRalphabeta/CD19-depleted stem cell transplant. These TCRs come from a girl aged 2 to 10 with congenital amegakaryocytic thrombocytopenia, due to receive a stem cell transplant.

Many counts were recorded for this clonotype. The J gene is TRBJ1-1, the V gene TRBV27, with a possible D match to TRBD1 (6 bases). Germline lookup yields CDR1 MNHEY and CDR2 SMNVEV (reference sequence). The CDR3 consists of 12 residues. The germline V and J ends were trimmed by 11 bases and 1 base, with 11 bases remaining between them. CDR3 sequence reads: CAAQGSNTEAFF. CDR3 sequence (DNA): TGTGCCGCACAGGGCTCGAACACTGAAGCTTTCTTT.

In its sample, this clonotype was seen a few times. V and J are TRBV5-1 and TRBJ2-7, with a possible D match to TRBD2 (6 bases). The CDR3 extends over 15 amino acids. Per germline, CDR1 SGHRS and CDR2 YFSETQ. Trimming stripped 3 bases from V and 1 base from J, with 14 bases between. The CDR3 protein is CASSWVGSSSYEQYF. The DNA of the CDR3 is TGCGCCAGCAGCTGGGTCGGGAGTTCTTCCTACGAGCAGTACTTC.

At least ten counts were recorded for this clonotype. This rearrangement joins TRBV10-3 to TRBJ2-7, with D unresolved. Germline lookup yields CDR1 ENHRY and CDR2 SYGVKD. Trimming removed 3 bases from V and 0 bases from J, with 15 bases in between. The CDR3 consists of 16 residues. CDR3 DNA sequence: TGTGCCATCAGTGACCCCGGACCCGGAAACTCCTACGAGCAGTACTTC. Translated, it gives CAISDPGPGNSYEQYF.

This clonotype has ten or more counts. The chain recombines TRBV12-3 or TRBV12-4 with TRBJ2-1; no clear D gene. This CDR3 spans 14 amino acids. V was trimmed by 5 bases and J by 14 bases, leaving 22 bases between them. CDR3: CASSRVRRGDNEFF. CDR3 coding DNA: TGTGCCAGCAGTAGGGTACGGCGTGGAGACAACGAGTTCTTC.

The table lists this clonotype with many counts. The chain carries TRBV5-1 and TRBJ2-1; a possible D gene is TRBD2 (5 bases). Germline loops: CDR1 SGHRS, CDR2 YFSETQ. This CDR3 has 14 amino acids. V was trimmed by 0 bases and J by 6 bases, leaving 10 bases between them. CDR3: CASSLGTHGNEQFF. The CDR3 nucleotides are TGCGCCAGCAGCTTGGGGACTCACGGCAATGAGCAGTTCTTC.

There are many counts of this clonotype. The V call is TRBV20-1, the J call TRBJ2-3; TRBD1 aligns across 7 bases. The germline gives CDR1 DFQATT, CDR2 SNEGSKA (reference sequence). J lost 0 bases, V lost 1 base, and 10 bases had no gene match. The CDR3 loop spans 17 amino acids. CDR3 sequence (DNA): TGCAGTGCTAGAGCTACAGGGGCCGCGCGTAGCACAGATACGCAGTATTTT. It is translated as CSARATGAARSTDTQYF.

There are a few counts of this clonotype. The genes are TRBV10-3 and TRBJ2-2, with D hard to call. The CDR3 is 13 residues long. CDR1 and CDR2 from the germline V gene are ENHRY and SYGVKD. Trimming stripped 10 bases from V and 1 base from J, with 10 bases between. Written as DNA, the CDR3 is TGTGCCACCGGTATTTGGAACACCGGGGAGCTGTTTTTT. Its translation: CATGIWNTGELFF.

This clonotype was recorded a few times. CDR3 in amino acids: CASSLWGGKLFF. CDR3 DNA sequence: TGCGCCAGCAGCTTGTGGGGGGGAAAACTGTTTTTT. V gene TRBV5-1 combines with J gene TRBJ1-4; D might be TRBD1 (5 bases). Between the trimmed V and J ends, which lost 1 base and 10 bases, there was a span of 8 bases. Germline V gene sequence: CDR1 SGHRS, CDR2 YFSETQ. This CDR3 comprises 12 residues.

The table lists this clonotype with a few counts. The rearrangement links TRBV28 to TRBJ2-3; possible D gene TRBD2, 6 bases. The CDR3 is 15 residues long. In germline, CDR1 is MDHEN, CDR2 SYDVKM. V was cut by 6 bases and J by 1 base, with 14 bases left in between. CDR3 loop: CASRRRAWGTDTQYF. As DNA, the CDR3 is TGTGCCAGCAGACGGAGGGCCTGGGGCACAGATACGCAGTATTTT.

This clonotype was counted a few times. A junction end diverges from the germline sequence, so it may reflect a read error. The V gene is TRBV5-5, the J gene TRBJ2-2, with D tentatively TRBD1 or TRBD2 (7 bases each). The CDR3 runs to 17 residues. CDR1 and CDR2 (germline): SGHKS, YYEKEE (reference sequence). CDR3 amino acids: CASSLVWGGQNTGEQFF. The CDR3 DNA follows: TGTGCCAGCAGCCTAGTGTGGGGGGGACAGAACACCGGGGAGCAGTTTTTT.

This clonotype was seen ten or more times. CDR3 sequence (DNA): TGCGCCAGCGGGGGTTTCGTTGGAAACACCATATATTTT. Protein: CASGGFVGNTIYF. The chain recombines TRBV4-1 with TRBJ1-3; a possible D gene is TRBD1 (5 bases). The germline V gene has CDR1 MGHRA and CDR2 YSYEKL. V was clipped by 8 bases and J by 3 bases, with 11 bases between them. The CDR3 contains 13 residues.

V is TRBV20-1 and J is TRBJ2-7; 12 bases fit TRBD2. This CDR3 region has 15 residues. Germline CDR1 DFQATT, CDR2 SNEGSKA (reference sequence). V was pared by 6 bases and J by 3 bases, with 9 bases of the junction left unmatched. The CDR3 here is CSAATSGSTYYEQYF. The CDR3, as DNA: TGCAGTGCCGCGACTAGCGGGAGCACGTACTACGAGCAGTACTTC.

This clonotype was recorded at least ten times. The chain recombines TRBV2 with TRBJ2-5; D gene ambiguous. Germline loops: CDR1 SNHLY, CDR2 FYNNEI. CDR3 length: 12 residues. The V end was cut by 0 bases, the J end by 5 bases, with 4 bases between. The CDR3 nucleotides read TGTGCCAGCAGTGAAGCCGGCGAGACCCAGTACTTC. Translation: CASSEAGETQYF.

This clonotype was observed a handful of times. The V gene is TRBV20-1, the J gene TRBJ2-7; D is unresolved. CDR3 size: 12 residues. Germline CDR1 is DFQATT and CDR2 is SNEGSKA (reference sequence). The V gene lost 3 bases and the J gene lost 3 bases, with 9 bases spanning the gap. Written as DNA, the CDR3 is TGCAGTGCTAGTCGGGCAGTCTACGAGCAGTACTTC. It yields the protein CSASRAVYEQYF.

V gene TRBV3-1 combines with J gene TRBJ2-7, with 13 nucleotides matching TRBD2. Germline CDR1 reads LGHDT; CDR2 reads YNNKEL (reference sequence). Trimming removed 2 bases from V and 12 bases from J; junction bases left unmatched: 7. The CDR3 is 14 amino acids. The CDR3 region is CASSQSGLAGARYF. As DNA, the CDR3 is TGTGCCAGCAGCCAATCCGGACTAGCGGGAGCACGGTACTTC.

In regard to this clonotype: A much bigger clone sits one base away, suggesting this may be a read error. The genes are TRBV6-5 and TRBJ2-1; D is ambiguous. CDR3 length: 14 amino acids. The germline CDR1 and CDR2 sequences are MNHEY and SVGAGI. The CDR3, as DNA: TGTGCCAGCAGTACTGTCTATCTTTACAATGAGCCGTTCTTC. It encodes CASSTVYLYNEPFF.

This clonotype was counted many times. V is TRBV5-1 and J is TRBJ1-1; no clear D. V gave up 4 bases and J gave up 0 bases, with 13 bases separating them. The CDR3 covers 15 residues. From germline, CDR1 is SGHRS and CDR2 YFSETQ. This CDR3 reads CASSRKDRLNTEAFF. The CDR3 region has the DNA TGCGCCAGCAGCAGAAAGGACCGGTTGAACACTGAAGCTTTCTTT.

This clonotype was recorded at least ten times. V gene TRBV3-1 combines with J gene TRBJ2-5; 7 bases are a match to TRBD2. The germline V gene has CDR1 LGHDT and CDR2 YNNKEL (reference sequence). The CDR3 has 16 residues. V dropped 3 bases and J dropped 2; count of bases not matched to a gene: 9. CDR3 amino acids: CASSHRLAVGQETQYF. The CDR3 DNA follows: TGTGCCAGCAGCCATCGACTAGCCGTAGGACAAGAGACCCAGTACTTC.

This clonotype was seen ten or more times. V is TRBV5-1 and J is TRBJ2-5; possibly TRBD1 for D (6 bases). Germline V gene data show CDR1 as SGHRS and CDR2 as YFSETQ. V lost 4 bases and J lost 5, with 15 bases in between. The CDR3 is 14 residues long. The CDR3 DNA follows: TGCGCCAGCAGCATACAGGGCGGCTCTGAGACCCAGTACTTC. Its protein is CASSIQGGSETQYF.

This clonotype has at least ten counts. The rearrangement links TRBV20-1 to TRBJ2-1; D is undetermined. Trimming left V 4 bases short and J 0 bases short, with 7 bases between. This CDR3 has 13 residues. CDR1 and CDR2 (germline): DFQATT, SNEGSKA (reference sequence). The CDR3 nucleotides read TGCAGTGCTACAGGTATCTCCTACAATGAGCAGTTCTTC. Residues: CSATGISYNEQFF.

The chain is built from TRBV7-9 and TRBJ2-2, with D possibly matching TRBD2 (5 bases). Trimming cost V 3 bases and J 8 bases, with 10 bases left between them. CDR1 SEHNR and CDR2 FQNEAQ come from the germline V gene (reference sequence). The CDR3 has 13 residues. This CDR3 is CASSLDWQGELFF. The CDR3 DNA follows: TGTGCCAGCAGCTTGGACTGGCAAGGGGAGCTGTTTTTT.

V and J are TRBV6-4 and TRBJ2-1, with 10 bases that match TRBD2. Germline-derived CDR1 and CDR2 are MRHNA and SNTAGT. Losses at the gene ends were 7 bases for V and 4 bases for J; bases not matched to a gene: 19. The CDR3 sequence is 19 residues long. The CDR3 coding sequence is TGTGCCAGCAACGGGGAAGATTGGACTAGCGGATTCTTATACAATGAGCAGTTCTTC. This gives the protein CASNGEDWTSGFLYNEQFF.

This clonotype was seen ten or more times. V usage is TRBV20-1 and J usage is TRBJ2-1; D is possibly TRBD1 (6 bases). Germline V CDR1 and CDR2: DFQATT, SNEGSKA (reference sequence). Trimming took 3 bases from V and 3 from J, leaving 24 bases between them. This CDR3 has 18 residues. Written as DNA, the CDR3 is TGCAGTGCTAGGGGTTCGGGACACCGGACCCCTTTCTACAATGAGCAGTTCTTC. It translates to CSARGSGHRTPFYNEQFF.

The chain is built from TRBV7-6 and TRBJ2-7; 10 bases match TRBD2. The CDR3 is 18 amino acids. V trimming: 5 bases; J trimming: 4 bases; junction bases outside the gene matches: 17. Germline values: CDR1 SGHVS, CDR2 FNYEAQ. The CDR3 coding sequence is TGTGCCAGCAGCCTAGTGGCAGGTCGGACTAGCGGAGCGTACGAGCAGTACTTC. Protein sequence: CASSLVAGRTSGAYEQYF.

This clonotype was found a few times. The chain carries TRBV5-1 and TRBJ1-3; a possible D gene is TRBD1 (5 bases). Germline values: CDR1 SGHRS, CDR2 YFSETQ. The CDR3 runs 16 residues. Trimming removed 0 bases at V and 2 bases at J, with 12 bases between. This CDR3 is CASSLAFREPGNTIYF. CDR3 sequence (DNA): TGCGCCAGCAGCTTGGCCTTCAGGGAACCTGGAAACACCATATATTTT.

This clonotype was seen repeatedly, ten times or more. The chain uses TRBV5-1 and TRBJ1-4, with 9 bases identical to TRBD1. The J segment lost 7 bases and the V segment lost 4 bases, leaving 8 bases of the junction unmatched. CDR1 SGHRS and CDR2 YFSETQ come from the germline V gene. The length of the CDR3 is 15 residues. The CDR3 DNA reads as TGCGCCAGCAGCAGGTGGACAGGGGTGGTTGAAAAACTGTTTTTT. Residues: CASSRWTGVVEKLFF. The variable domain in full, with the rest retrieved from reference TRBV5-1 and TRBJ1-4, is KAGVTQTPRYLIKTRGQQVTLSCSPISGHRSVSWYQQTPGQGLQFLFEYFSETQRNKGNFPGRFSGRQFSNSRSEMNVSTLELGDSALYLCASSRWTGVVEKLFFGSGTQLSVL.

This clonotype appeared a few times. The chain couples TRBV10-3 to TRBJ2-7, with 10 bases aligning to TRBD1. The CDR3 has 16 residues. V lost 7 bases and J lost 2; bases outside the gene matches: 11. CDR1 is ENHRY and CDR2 is SYGVKD in the germline V gene. The CDR3 coding sequence is TGTGCCATCACTCGTTCCCGGGACAGGGGACCCTACGAGCAGTACTTC. Its protein is CAITRSRDRGPYEQYF.